These 26 T cell receptor beta chains came from one sample sequenced in a study of blood T cell repertoires in COVID-19. Here immunoSEQ multiplex PCR was the method, and the copy in TCRdb shows in-frame clones only, minus some. There are some 73,000 clones in the sample; roughly four fifths occur only once, and approximately 2.3% lies in the top ten. The source material was peripheral blood. Receptors originate from a man between 65 and 79 years old with COVID-19, enrolled during active disease.

This clone was found once. The V and J genes are TRBV18 and TRBJ2-7, with 9 bases identical to TRBD2. Per the germline V gene, CDR1 is KGHSH and CDR2 is LQKENI. V gave up 5 bases and J gave up 6 bases; unmatched junction bases: 11. This CDR3 is built from 15 residues. The DNA for the CDR3 is TGTGCCAGCTCAAGTCCGGGCGGGAGGGCCCCCGAGCAGTACTTC. It translates to CASSSPGGRAPEQYF.

J is TRBJ2-1 and V is TRBV9, with a weak D call TRBD2 (5 bases). This CDR3 is 15 amino acids long. Germline V gene data show CDR1 as SGDLS and CDR2 as YYNGEE. The V end was cut by 2 bases, the J end by 2 bases, with 11 bases between. The DNA for the CDR3 is TGTGCCAGCAGCGTTTCAAGCGGAACCTACAATGAGCAGTTCTTC. This codes for CASSVSSGTYNEQFF.

The chain carries TRBV9 and TRBJ1-2, with TRBD1 matching over 7 bases. Germline lookup yields CDR1 SGDLS and CDR2 YYNGEE. The CDR3 loop spans 17 amino acids. The V and J ends lost 4 bases and 1 base, in that order; junction bases with no gene match: 13. The CDR3 nucleotides are TGTGCCAGCAGCACCCGGGGGACAGATAAAAATAACTATGGCTACACCTTC. Translating it yields CASSTRGTDKNNYGYTF.

The chain is built from TRBV10-1 and TRBJ1-5, with D uncertain. The CDR3 contains 14 residues. Germline-derived CDR1 and CDR2 are WNHNN and SYGVQD (reference sequence). Trimming left V 5 bases short and J 3 bases short, with 11 bases between. The CDR3 sequence is CASSHRLVNQPQHF. CDR3 sequence (DNA): TGCGCCAGCAGTCACCGGTTAGTCAATCAGCCCCAGCATTTT.

In its sample, this clone was seen once. V and J are TRBV19 and TRBJ2-2; D unresolved. V lost 5 bases, J lost 1 base, and 8 bases lay in between. Germline CDR1 reads LNHDA; CDR2 reads SQIVND (reference sequence). CDR3 length: 14 residues. The CDR3 spells CASSSSGNTGELFF. Here the CDR3 DNA reads TGTGCCAGTAGTTCCTCCGGGAACACCGGGGAGCTGTTTTTT. The full variable domain, in which reference TRBV19 and TRBJ2-2 provide the parts outside the CDR3, is DGGITQSPKYLFRKEGQNVTLSCEQNLNHDAMYWYRQDPGQGLRLIYYSQIVNDFQKGDIAEGYSVSREKKESFPLTVTSAQKNPTAFYLCASSSSGNTGELFFGEGSRLTVL.

V and J are TRBV6-2 or TRBV6-3 and TRBJ1-1; D uncertain. Trimming shortened V by 4 bases and J by 1 base, and 7 bases separated the two germline ends. The CDR3 runs to 13 residues. Germline V CDR1 and CDR2: MNHEY, SVGEGT. CDR3 DNA: TGTGCCAGCAGTTTCTACGGGAACACTGAAGCTTTCTTT. It translates to CASSFYGNTEAFF.

The CDR3, as DNA: TGTGCCAGCAGTATTTCAGGGTTCTCCTACGAGCAGTACTTC. It specifies CASSISGFSYEQYF. This rearrangement joins TRBV27 to TRBJ2-7; tentative D call: TRBD1 (5 bases). Germline-derived CDR1 and CDR2 are MNHEY and SMNVEV (reference sequence). The CDR3 is 14 residues long. Trimming cost V 5 bases and J 0 bases, with 11 bases left between them.

In this sample, this clone turned up a few times. V and J are TRBV6-1 and TRBJ1-6, with a possible D match to TRBD1 (5 bases). Germline CDR1 is MNHNS and CDR2 is SASEGT. Trimming shortened V by 4 bases and J by 4 bases, and 23 bases separated the two germline ends. The CDR3 totals 19 residues. The CDR3 sequence: CASSVLWGQGQGYNSPLHF. The CDR3 bases are TGTGCCAGCAGTGTGCTTTGGGGTCAAGGACAAGGGTATAATTCACCCCTCCACTTT.

This chain joins TRBV5-1 and TRBJ2-5; no definite D call. V lost 2 bases, J lost 2 bases, and 4 bases lay in between. CDR1 is SGHRS, CDR2 YFSETQ, per germline. The CDR3 loop spans 12 amino acids. The CDR3 reads CASSFGQETQYF. In nucleotides, the CDR3 is TGCGCCAGCAGCTTCGGGCAAGAGACCCAGTACTTC.

The gene calls are TRBV5-4 and TRBJ1-2, with 8 bases lining up with TRBD1. J was trimmed by 2 bases and V by 4 bases; bases with no gene match: 4. The CDR3 totals 14 residues. Germline assignment: CDR1 SGHNT and CDR2 YYREEE (reference sequence). The CDR3 DNA sequence: TGTGCCAGCAGCCCGGGGGACAGGAACTATGGCTACACCTTC. Its protein product is CASSPGDRNYGYTF. Together with reference TRBV5-4 and TRBJ1-2, the CDR3 gives the full variable domain: ETGVTQSPTHLIKTRGQQVTLRCSSQSGHNTVSWYQQALGQGPQFIFQYYREEENGRGNFPPRFSGLQFPNYSSELNVNALELDDSALYLCASSPGDRNYGYTFGSGTRLTVV.

The V and J genes are TRBV5-1 and TRBJ2-1; D is ambiguous. V shed 1 base and J shed 7 bases, with 9 bases lying between them. Germline V gene lookup returns CDR1 SGHRS and CDR2 YFSETQ. The CDR3 totals 13 residues. The CDR3 spells CASSLQLANEQFF. The CDR3 DNA reads TGCGCCAGCAGCTTGCAGTTAGCTAATGAGCAGTTCTTC.

About this clone: Compared with germline, one end of the junction differs, possibly owing to a read error. The chain uses TRBV7-2 and TRBJ2-3; 12 nucleotides line up with TRBD2. The CDR3 is 17 residues long. The V gene's germline CDR1 is SGHTA and CDR2 FQGNSA. The CDR3 reads CASTLSETSGSRDTQYF. Written as DNA, the CDR3 is TGTGCCAGCACCTTATCCGAGACTAGCGGGAGTCGGGATACGCAGTATTTT.

This sequence joins TRBV2 and TRBJ1-2; D remains ambiguous. CDR3 length: 15 residues. Germline values: CDR1 SNHLY, CDR2 FYNNEI. V was shortened by 3 bases and J by 4 bases, with 15 bases between the two germline ends. CDR3 loop: CASSDGDDLTYGYTF. The CDR3 DNA sequence: TGTGCCAGCAGTGACGGGGATGACCTAACCTATGGCTACACCTTC.

This clone appeared once. The CDR3 reads CASRDRGDKPQHF. The CDR3 DNA is TGTGCCAGCAGAGACAGGGGGGATAAGCCCCAGCATTTT. The V call is TRBV6-1, the J call TRBJ1-5; 9 bases agree with TRBD1. J gave up 8 bases and V 6 bases, and 5 bases lay outside the gene matches. This CDR3 is built from 13 residues. Germline-derived CDR1 and CDR2 are MNHNS and SASEGT.

The chain employs TRBV21-1 and TRBJ2-1; TRBD2, the D gene given by the table, was not confirmed from the DNA. TRBV21-1 is a listed pseudogene. The CDR3 extends over 16 amino acids. The CDR3 is CASSSLAGGPHNEQFF. The CDR3, as DNA: TGTGCCAGCAGCAGTCTAGCGGGAGGGCCTCACAATGAGCAGTTCTTC.

The V gene is TRBV7-2, the J gene TRBJ1-5, with 7 bases matching TRBD1. The CDR3 runs 13 residues. Trimming at V came to 4 bases and at J to 9 bases, leaving 6 bases not matched to a gene. Germline CDR1 and CDR2: SGHTA and FQGNSA. CDR3 nucleotide sequence: TGTGCCAGCAGCTCCTACAGGGGAATGCCCCAGCATTTT. Translating gives CASSSYRGMPQHF.

V usage is TRBV6-5 and J usage is TRBJ2-7, with D possibly TRBD1 on 5 matching bases. Germline V CDR1 and CDR2: MNHEY, SVGAGI. This CDR3 spans 14 amino acids. V gave up 6 bases and J gave up 6 bases, with 18 bases separating them. The CDR3 DNA reads TGTGCCAGCAGCTATGGGGCTAGTACCTCCGAGCAGTACTTC. Its translation is CASSYGASTSEQYF.

The J gene is TRBJ1-4, the V gene TRBV5-6; D unclear. V was trimmed by 1 base and J by 4 bases, leaving 8 bases between them. Germline V gives CDR1 SGHDT, CDR2 YYEEEE. The CDR3 is 14 residues long. The CDR3 DNA reads TGTGCCAGCAGCTTGAGAGGGAATAATGAAAAACTGTTTTTT. As protein: CASSLRGNNEKLFF.

This chain uses TRBV28 with TRBJ2-7; possibly TRBD1 for D (7 bases). The CDR3 consists of 15 residues. Trimming shortened V by 3 bases and J by 2 bases, and 14 bases separated the two germline ends. Germline CDR1 MDHEN, CDR2 SYDVKM. This chain's CDR3 is CASSLGAGGTYEQYF. CDR3 nucleotide sequence: TGTGCCAGCAGTTTGGGGGCAGGGGGGACCTACGAGCAGTACTTC.

The rearrangement uses TRBV27 and TRBJ2-1, with D possibly being TRBD1 (5 bases). V lost 2 bases, J lost 5 bases, and 10 bases lay in between. The CDR3 extends over 14 amino acids. Germline V gene data show CDR1 as MNHEY and CDR2 as SMNVEV (reference sequence). This chain's CDR3 is CASSLVGLDNEQFF. CDR3 nucleotides: TGTGCCAGCAGTTTAGTGGGGCTTGACAATGAGCAGTTCTTC.

J is TRBJ1-1 and V is TRBV5-1; 10 bases map to TRBD1. This CDR3 is 17 amino acids long. J lost 1 base, V lost 4 bases, and 10 bases had no gene match. Germline-derived CDR1 and CDR2 are SGHRS and YFSETQ. The CDR3 coding sequence is TGCGCCAGCAGCCCGGTCCGGGACAGGGGTCAGAACACTGAAGCTTTCTTT. It encodes CASSPVRDRGQNTEAFF.

This clone was counted a single time. V and J are TRBV7-3 and TRBJ2-5; 7 bases are a match to TRBD2. The CDR3 runs to 14 residues. V was clipped by 1 base and J by 5 bases; unmatched bases: 4. CDR1 is SGHTA and CDR2 is FQGTGA in the germline V gene. The CDR3 sequence is CASSLIAGVETQYF. In DNA, the CDR3 is TGTGCCAGCAGCTTAATCGCGGGAGTGGAGACCCAGTACTTC.

The chain employs TRBV7-2 and TRBJ1-1; 7 bases are shared with TRBD1. Looked up from germline, CDR1 is SGHTA and CDR2 is FQGNSA. V shed 0 bases and J 1 base; nucleotides not matched to a gene: 2. The length of the CDR3 is 15 residues. The CDR3 spells CASSLATGRNTEAFF. Here the CDR3 DNA reads TGTGCCAGCAGCTTAGCGACAGGGAGGAACACTGAAGCTTTCTTT.

This clone came up a few times. One end of the junction fails to match germline, which may point to a read error. The chain has TRBV5-4 and TRBJ2-7; 14 bases are a match to TRBD2. From germline, CDR1 is SGHNT and CDR2 YYREEE (reference sequence). The CDR3 consists of 15 residues. Written as DNA, the CDR3 is TGTGCCAGCAGCTTGGAGGGTGGGACTAGCGGGAGAAAGAACTTC. The encoded protein is CASSLEGGTSGRKNF.

This clone was seen a few times. The chain links TRBV28 to TRBJ1-2, with 8 nucleotides matching TRBD1. Germline trimming cut 5 bases from V and 5 bases from J; bases unmatched to any gene: 10. There are 15 residues in the CDR3. CDR1 and CDR2 (germline): MDHEN, SYDVKM. For the CDR3, the DNA is TGTGCCAGCAGTCCGCCTATGCAGGGGGCTTATGGCTACACCTTC. It translates to CASSPPMQGAYGYTF.

The CDR3 region has the DNA TGTGCCAGCTCACCCCTATTACAGGGGATGAACACTGAAGCTTTCTTT. It codes for CASSPLLQGMNTEAFF. The rearrangement uses TRBV18 and TRBJ1-1; 7 nucleotides align to TRBD1. The CDR3 extends over 16 amino acids. V was clipped by 3 bases and J by 0 bases; unmatched bases: 7. Per germline, CDR1 KGHSH and CDR2 LQKENI.